A single sample is the source of the 25 T cell receptor beta chains below, sequenced in a study of blood T cell repertoires in COVID-19. Generated by immunoSEQ multiplex PCR, the TCRdb table keeps only in-frame clones and is missing some. This table holds about 50,000 clones, approximately 85% found once. Sequenced sample: peripheral blood. These receptors all stem from a man in his 60s with acute or convalescent COVID-19.

The chain links TRBV5-1 to TRBJ1-2; 12 nucleotides match TRBD1. With 4 bases clipped from V and 6 bases from J, the junction kept 7 bases outside the gene matches. From germline, CDR1 is SGHRS and CDR2 YFSETQ. This CDR3 region has 15 residues. The CDR3 coding sequence is TGCGCCAGCAGCGGAGGGACAGGGGGCCAGGATGGCTACACCTTC. This sequence encodes CASSGGTGGQDGYTF.

This sequence joins TRBV9 and TRBJ2-5; no clear D. Germline V gives CDR1 SGDLS, CDR2 YYNGEE. Trimming cost V 0 bases and J 5 bases, with 11 bases left between them. The CDR3 has 14 residues. This CDR3 reads CASSVAWIAETQYF. In DNA form, the CDR3 reads TGTGCCAGCAGCGTAGCTTGGATAGCCGAGACCCAGTACTTC.

This chain links TRBV5-5 with TRBJ1-5; D unresolved. Germline V gene data show CDR1 as SGHKS and CDR2 as YYEKEE (reference sequence). Trimming cost V 3 bases and J 6 bases, with 16 bases left between them. This CDR3 region has 15 residues. CDR3 loop: CASSSLLDRGQPQHF. CDR3 nucleotides: TGTGCCAGCAGCTCCCTATTGGACCGGGGTCAGCCCCAGCATTTT.

This chain uses TRBV3-1 (or the pseudogene TRBV3-2) with TRBJ2-1; 10 nucleotides agree with TRBD2. The junction had 8 bases not matched to a gene; V was cut back by 0 bases and J by 3 bases. The CDR3 is made up of 18 amino acids. CDR1 is LGHDT and CDR2 is YNNKEL in the germline V gene (reference sequence). The CDR3 spells CASSQDWVWTSGYNEQFF. Written as DNA, the CDR3 is TGTGCCAGCAGCCAAGACTGGGTCTGGACTAGCGGCTACAATGAGCAGTTCTTC.

V and J are TRBV28 and TRBJ2-7; 9 bases are a match to TRBD2. With V trimmed by 3 bases and J by 5 bases, 11 bases remained unmatched. The germline V gene encodes CDR1 MDHEN and CDR2 SYDVKM. The CDR3 extends over 16 amino acids. The DNA for the CDR3 is TGTGCCAGCAGTTTCGGGCTAGCGGGGAGAAGGGACGAGCAGTACTTC. It is translated as CASSFGLAGRRDEQYF.

The rearrangement joins TRBV29-1 to TRBJ2-5; the D gene is possibly TRBD2 (7 bases). The CDR3 contains 13 residues. The V gene's germline CDR1 is SQVTM and CDR2 ANQGSEA. Trimming stripped 0 bases from V and 5 bases from J, with 10 bases between. CDR3 protein: CSVEEGGGETQYF. The CDR3 coding sequence is TGCAGCGTTGAAGAAGGGGGAGGGGAGACCCAGTACTTC. The variable domain in full, completed from reference TRBV29-1 and TRBJ2-5, reads SAVISQKPSRDICQRGTSLTIQCQVDSQVTMMFWYRQQPGQSLTLIATANQGSEATYESGFVIDKFPISRPNLTFSTLTVSNMSPEDSSIYLCSVEEGGGETQYFGPGTRLLVL.

The rearrangement uses TRBV24-1 and TRBJ2-1; the match to TRBD2 covers 11 bases. V was pared by 3 bases and J by 9 bases, with 9 bases of the junction left unmatched. The CDR3 spans 16 residues. CDR1 and CDR2 (germline): KGHDR, SFDVKD. The CDR3: CATSDPRVLAGGEQFF. In nucleotides, the CDR3 is TGTGCCACCAGTGATCCCCGCGTGCTAGCGGGAGGTGAGCAGTTCTTC.

This rearrangement joins TRBV6-5 to TRBJ2-3, with a possible D match to TRBD2 (5 bases). The V end lost 0 bases, the J end lost 3 bases, and 10 bases lay between the germline ends. The CDR3 covers 15 residues. The germline V gene encodes CDR1 MNHEY and CDR2 SVGAGI. CDR3 protein: CASSYSARETDTQYF. CDR3 coding DNA: TGTGCCAGCAGTTACTCGGCGAGGGAGACAGATACGCAGTATTTT.

The V call is TRBV7-9, the J call TRBJ1-2; D is ambiguous. Germline assignment: CDR1 SEHNR and CDR2 FQNEAQ (reference sequence). The CDR3 length is 10 residues. V lost 1 base to trimming and J lost 11 bases, with 5 bases between them. CDR3: CASSLERYTF. DNA of the CDR3: TGTGCCAGCAGCTTAGAACGGTACACCTTC.

The rearrangement uses TRBV28 and TRBJ1-2; a possible D gene is TRBD1 (5 bases). V was trimmed by 9 bases and J by 6 bases, leaving 17 bases between them. This CDR3 region has 13 residues. CDR1 and CDR2 from the germline V gene are MDHEN and SYDVKM. The CDR3 DNA is TGTGCCAGTCGTCCCCAGGGTCGTGATGGCTACACCTTC. It translates to CASRPQGRDGYTF.

The chain carries TRBV18 and TRBJ2-6, with D possibly TRBD1 on 8 matching bases. V dropped 1 base and J dropped 1 base, with 17 bases sitting between them. CDR3 length: 19 residues. Per germline, CDR1 KGHSH and CDR2 LQKENI. This CDR3 is CASSPLGGQGGSGANVLTF. CDR3 DNA sequence: TGTGCCAGCTCACCACTCGGAGGACAGGGAGGGTCTGGGGCCAACGTCCTGACTTTC.

This chain connects TRBV5-1 to TRBJ1-1, with D maybe TRBD1 (5 bases). The germline V gene has CDR1 SGHRS and CDR2 YFSETQ. The CDR3 length is 15 residues. The V and J ends lost 2 bases and 7 bases respectively, with 18 bases between them. For the CDR3, the DNA is TGCGCCAGCAGCTTTAATTCCGGGGCGGGGGGTGAAGCTTTCTTT. Translation gives CASSFNSGAGGEAFF.

V usage is TRBV10-3 and J usage is TRBJ1-6; D is perhaps TRBD1 (6 bases). The CDR3 covers 14 residues. Between the trimmed V and J ends, which lost 4 bases and 8 bases, there was a span of 12 bases. In germline, CDR1 is ENHRY, CDR2 SYGVKD. The DNA of the CDR3 is TGTGCCATCAGTGGCAGGGGAGACGATTCACCCCTCCACTTT. The encoded protein is CAISGRGDDSPLHF.

This rearrangement joins TRBV5-1 to TRBJ2-1, with 8 bases identical to TRBD1. The CDR3 has 17 amino acids. Germline CDR1 is SGHRS and CDR2 is YFSETQ. Trimming took 4 bases from V and 0 from J; bases not matched to a gene: 9. CDR3 coding DNA: TGCGCCAGCAGCCGCATCCGACAGGGGAGCTCCTACAATGAGCAGTTCTTC. As protein: CASSRIRQGSSYNEQFF.

V and J are TRBV28 and TRBJ2-7, with 7 bases identical to TRBD2. V lost 6 bases, J lost 7 bases, and 12 bases stayed unmatched. The CDR3 is 14 amino acids. CDR1 and CDR2 (germline): MDHEN, SYDVKM. CDR3 DNA sequence: TGTGCCAGCAGGGTGGCGGGAGTTCTGGGGGAGCAGTACTTC. Its translation is CASRVAGVLGEQYF.

The rearrangement uses TRBV25-1 and TRBJ2-6, with TRBD2 matching 7 bases. The CDR3 runs 16 residues. The germline CDR1 and CDR2 sequences are MGHDK and SYGVNS. V lost 6 bases and J lost 2; bases outside the gene matches: 7. The CDR3 here is CASSPPAGAGANVLTF. The CDR3 bases are TGTGCCAGCAGCCCGCCCGCGGGGGCTGGGGCCAACGTCCTGACTTTC.

The V call is TRBV6-6, the J call TRBJ2-3, with 9 bases identical to TRBD1. Germline values: CDR1 MNHNY, CDR2 SVGAGI (reference sequence). V was clipped by 0 bases and J by 2 bases; unmatched bases: 3. CDR3 length: 16 residues. CDR3 sequence (DNA): TGTGCCAGCAGTTACTCCGGGACAGGGTACACAGATACGCAGTATTTT. The encoded protein is CASSYSGTGYTDTQYF.

A few counts support this clone. The chain has TRBV9 and TRBJ2-3; possibly TRBD2 for D (5 bases). Germline CDR1 is SGDLS and CDR2 is YYNGEE. V lost 4 bases and J lost 8, with 11 bases in between. The CDR3 is made up of 12 amino acids. CDR3 DNA: TGTGCCAGCAGCCCTCCCCGGGGTACGCAGTATTTT. Its protein product is CASSPPRGTQYF.

The chain links TRBV4-2 to TRBJ1-6, with TRBD1 as a possible D gene (6 bases). CDR3 size: 18 residues. Trimming pared 2 bases from V and 0 bases from J, leaving 14 bases between. Per germline, CDR1 LGHNA and CDR2 YNFKEQ. The CDR3 nucleotides read TGTGCCAGCAGCCAATCCTTAGACAGGAGCTCCTATAATTCACCCCTCCACTTT. Protein product: CASSQSLDRSSYNSPLHF.

This chain links TRBV30 with TRBJ2-1; D call uncertain. V dropped 0 bases and J dropped 4 bases, with 4 bases sitting between them. The CDR3 contains 12 residues. Germline V gives CDR1 GTSNPN, CDR2 SVGIG (reference sequence). CDR3 DNA: TGTGCCTGGAGTGTACTTTACAATGAGCAGTTCTTC. Protein: CAWSVLYNEQFF.

The genes are TRBV7-6 and TRBJ1-4, with a possible D match to TRBD1 (6 bases). In germline, CDR1 is SGHVS, CDR2 FNYEAQ. Trimming left V 5 bases short and J 8 bases short, with 21 bases between. This CDR3 comprises 16 residues. The CDR3 spells CASSLPPGTSEEKLFF. CDR3 nucleotides: TGTGCCAGCAGCCTCCCTCCCGGGACATCCGAGGAAAAACTGTTTTTT. The full variable domain, completed using reference TRBV7-6 and TRBJ1-4, is GAGVSQSPRYKVTKRGQDVALRCDPISGHVSLYWYRQALGQGPEFLTYFNYEAQQDKSGLPNDRFSAERPEGSISTLTIQRTEQRDSAMYRCASSLPPGTSEEKLFFGSGTQLSVL.

The gene calls are TRBV28 and TRBJ2-5, with D possibly matching TRBD2 (6 bases). The CDR3 length is 15 residues. V was trimmed by 5 bases and J by 1 base, leaving 14 bases between them. CDR1 and CDR2 (germline): MDHEN, SYDVKM. The CDR3 DNA sequence: TGTGCCAGCAGTCCTCCGGGAGCACCCCAAGAGACCCAGTACTTC. Protein: CASSPPGAPQETQYF.

The genes are TRBV29-1 and TRBJ1-1; D unresolved. The CDR3 spans 10 residues. Trimming cost V 5 bases and J 3 bases, with 4 bases left between them. The germline V gene encodes CDR1 SQVTM and CDR2 ANQGSEA. The CDR3: CSVSDTEAFF. The CDR3 nucleotides are TGCAGCGTTTCTGACACTGAAGCTTTCTTT.

V gene TRBV28 combines with J gene TRBJ1-2, with unresolved D. The length of the CDR3 is 12 residues. The germline V gene has CDR1 MDHEN and CDR2 SYDVKM. The V end was cut by 5 bases, the J end by 8 bases, with 12 bases between. The CDR3 region is CASSQYKRGYTF. CDR3 bases: TGTGCCAGCAGTCAATATAAACGGGGCTACACCTTC.

This clone was detected a few times. The genes are TRBV27 and TRBJ2-3, with 9 bases fitting TRBD1. V dropped 6 bases and J dropped 4; count of bases not matched to a gene: 8. Germline V gene data show CDR1 as MNHEY and CDR2 as SMNVEV (reference sequence). The CDR3 totals 15 residues. The CDR3 DNA sequence: TGTGCCAGCAGAGGGAGCACAGGGGGCCCAGATACGCAGTATTTT. Its translation is CASRGSTGGPDTQYF.